This TCR beta chain appears in the sequencing data of a study of vaccination effects on CD4 cells after COVID-19. The V end was cut by 7 bases, the J end by 6 bases, with 16 bases between. Per the germline V gene, CDR1 is SNHLY and CDR2 is FYNNEI. The CDR3 has 14 amino acids. Once cultured for roughly 10 days, the cells underwent separation to obtain CD4+ T cells. The infection with SARS-CoV-2 (confirmed by PCR) occurred in this person between March and December 2020. Participants each got two BNT162b2 or mRNA-1273 vaccine doses. Days 3 and 7 saw half the medium replaced with IL-2 medium. Produced via immunoSEQ multiplex PCR; TCRdb's table is partial and in-frame only. Of 35,000 to 55,000 clones listed, just over 75% were seen once; the top ten hold 3.6%. Points on this clone: Its antigen is currently unknown.

This TCR derives from a human donor who had a prior SARS-CoV-2 infection. V usage is TRBV2 and J usage is TRBJ2-1; D not certain. Material: CD4+ T cells from PBMCs cultured without peptide, obtained after COVID-19 vaccination. The CDR3 DNA sequence: TGTGCCAGCACATCGACGATGGGCGGCAATGAGCAGTTCTTC. Translated: CASTSTMGGNEQFF.